These 14 T cell receptor beta chains were sequenced from one sample in a study of blood T cell repertoires in COVID-19. Produced via immunoSEQ multiplex PCR; TCRdb's table is partial and in-frame only. The data contain 120,000 to 150,000 clones, less than 90% of them singletons. Sequencing was performed on peripheral blood. The receptors shown here come from a human donor in a cohort sampled during active COVID-19.

This clone was observed a few times. The chain is built from TRBV24-1 and TRBJ2-2; 7 nucleotides agree with TRBD1. Germline values: CDR1 KGHDR, CDR2 SFDVKD. The V segment lost 9 bases and the J segment 2 bases; nucleotides outside the gene matches: 5. The CDR3 length is 14 residues. The CDR3 DNA reads TGTGCCACCGAACAGGGGCAAAACACCGGGGAGCTGTTTTTT. Its translation: CATEQGQNTGELFF.

The genes are TRBV2 and TRBJ1-2; tentatively, D is TRBD1 (6 bases). CDR1 SNHLY and CDR2 FYNNEI come from the germline V gene. The CDR3 spans 13 residues. The V and J ends lost 4 bases and 10 bases respectively, with 16 bases between them. CDR3: CASSARQDGVYTF. The CDR3 DNA follows: TGTGCCAGCAGTGCCCGACAGGATGGTGTCTACACCTTC.

The chain carries TRBV3-1 (or the pseudogene TRBV3-2) and TRBJ1-1; D call uncertain. Germline CDR1 is LGHDT and CDR2 is YNNKEL (reference sequence). The CDR3 has 14 residues. The germline V and J ends were trimmed by 0 bases and 6 bases, with 11 bases remaining between them. The CDR3 sequence is CASSQELARSEAFF. The CDR3 coding sequence is TGTGCCAGCAGCCAAGAACTGGCGCGGTCTGAAGCTTTCTTT.

This clone was observed once. V usage is TRBV24-1 and J usage is TRBJ1-5; 7 bases agree with TRBD1. In germline, CDR1 is KGHDR, CDR2 SFDVKD. V lost 4 bases to trimming and J lost 6 bases; unmatched junction nucleotides: 8. This CDR3 has 15 residues. CDR3 residues: CATSDPASGGQPQHF. Here the CDR3 DNA reads TGTGCCACCAGTGACCCGGCCTCAGGGGGTCAGCCCCAGCATTTT.

The chain recombines TRBV28 with TRBJ1-5; 11 bases agree with TRBD1. V lost 5 bases and J lost 5; bases outside the gene matches: 5. This CDR3 spans 15 amino acids. Germline values: CDR1 MDHEN, CDR2 SYDVKM. CDR3 sequence: CASSPRTGGYQPQHF. CDR3 nucleotide sequence: TGTGCCAGCAGTCCCAGGACAGGGGGCTATCAGCCCCAGCATTTT.

This chain connects TRBV5-4 to TRBJ1-6; TRBD1 agrees at 7 bases. The V gene's germline CDR1 is SGHNT and CDR2 YYREEE (reference sequence). There are 16 residues in the CDR3. Trimming cost V 4 bases and J 8 bases; bases outside gene matches: 12. The CDR3 DNA sequence: TGTGCCAGCAGCGCTCCACGACAGGGCAGGGATTCACCCCTCCACTTT. Amino acid sequence: CASSAPRQGRDSPLHF.

The chain employs TRBV30 and TRBJ1-1, with D unresolved. V was pared by 8 bases and J by 2 bases, with 9 bases between. CDR1 GTSNPN and CDR2 SVGIG come from the germline V gene (reference sequence). This CDR3 has 11 residues. As DNA, the CDR3 is TGTGCCCTAGAGGGAAACACTGAAGCTTTCTTT. It translates to CALEGNTEAFF.

The V call is TRBV2, the J call TRBJ2-4, with D unclear. V was clipped by 2 bases and J by 0 bases, with 5 bases between them. The CDR3 totals 14 residues. Looked up from germline, CDR1 is SNHLY and CDR2 is FYNNEI. The CDR3 is CASSELLAKNIQYF. The CDR3 coding sequence is TGTGCCAGCAGTGAATTATTAGCCAAAAACATTCAGTACTTC. Full variable domain (missing parts from reference TRBV2 and TRBJ2-4): EPEVTQTPSHQVTQMGQEVILRCVPISNHLYFYWYRQILGQKVEFLVSFYNNEISEKSEIFDDQFSVERPDGSNFTLKIRSTKLEDSAMYFCASSELLAKNIQYFGAGTRLSVL.

V is TRBV7-9 and J is TRBJ1-1; perhaps TRBD1 as D (5 bases). The CDR3 consists of 18 residues. Trimming shortened V by 1 base and J by 7 bases, and 25 bases separated the two germline ends. Looked up from germline, CDR1 is SEHNR and CDR2 is FQNEAQ (reference sequence). CDR3: CASSLGLGVVAGLLEAFF. CDR3 in DNA: TGTGCCAGCAGCTTAGGGTTAGGCGTTGTGGCAGGGCTTCTTGAAGCTTTCTTT.

This chain joins TRBV6-2 or TRBV6-3 and TRBJ1-5; perhaps TRBD1 as D (6 bases). This CDR3 has 14 residues. V lost 4 bases to trimming and J lost 6 bases, with 13 bases between them. The germline gives CDR1 MNHEY, CDR2 SVGEGT. CDR3 in amino acids: CASSSQGRGQPQHF. CDR3 bases: TGTGCCAGCAGTTCTCAGGGGAGGGGTCAGCCCCAGCATTTT.

J is TRBJ1-6 and V is TRBV19, with TRBD1 matching over 9 bases. The V segment lost 5 bases and the J segment 10 bases; nucleotides outside the gene matches: 12. The CDR3 covers 16 residues. From germline, CDR1 is LNHDA and CDR2 SQIVND (reference sequence). CDR3 sequence reads: CASSFPGQGSHSPLHF. CDR3 in DNA: TGTGCCAGTAGTTTCCCGGGACAGGGAAGTCACTCACCCCTCCACTTT.

This chain links TRBV7-6 with TRBJ1-1; a possible D gene is TRBD1 (5 bases). Looked up from germline, CDR1 is SGHVS and CDR2 is FNYEAQ. The CDR3 loop spans 13 amino acids. Trimming took 4 bases from V and 6 from J, leaving 12 bases between them. The CDR3 spells CASSSQGYAEAFF. The CDR3 nucleotides read TGTGCCAGCAGCTCTCAGGGTTACGCTGAAGCTTTCTTT.

This clone was detected only a few times. The chain joins TRBV7-6 to TRBJ1-4; D may be TRBD1 (5 bases). The V gene lost 5 bases and the J gene lost 5 bases, with 15 bases spanning the gap. Per the germline V gene, CDR1 is SGHVS and CDR2 is FNYEAQ. The CDR3 contains 15 residues. The DNA of the CDR3 is TGTGCCAGCAGCCTGGTGGCAGGGTTAAATGAAAAACTGTTTTTT. Translating it yields CASSLVAGLNEKLFF.

This chain links TRBV5-1 with TRBJ1-3; 7 positions agree with TRBD1. Germline CDR1 and CDR2: SGHRS and YFSETQ. This CDR3 is built from 15 residues. Losses at the gene ends were 4 bases for V and 1 base for J; bases not matched to a gene: 5. The chain's CDR3 is CASSTTGFSGNTIYF. Written as DNA, the CDR3 is TGCGCCAGCAGCACGACAGGGTTTTCTGGAAACACCATATATTTT.